One and the same sample provided the 5 T cell receptor beta chains below, sequenced in a study of cytomegalovirus exposure and HLA in healthy donors. The PCR had 60 Vbeta and 13 Jbeta primers. This table comes from immunoSEQ multiplex PCR, and its TCRdb copy is limited to in-frame clones, with some not included. The sample consists of around 150,000 clones, around 80% of them appearing once. The sequencing sample was made of PBMCs. The origin of the receptors is a man aged 45-65 years in good health and CMV-seronegative.

This chain connects TRBV18 to TRBJ1-2; D is possibly TRBD1 (6 bases). This CDR3 spans 17 amino acids. Germline V gene lookup returns CDR1 KGHSH and CDR2 LQKENI. V gave up 2 bases and J gave up 3 bases, with 19 bases separating them. DNA for the CDR3: TGTGCCAGCTCACCATCCCGGGACATCCTGGGTGACTATGGCTACACCTTC. It is translated as CASSPSRDILGDYGYTF.

The rearrangement joins TRBV9 to TRBJ2-2, with TRBD1 matching over 8 bases. CDR1 and CDR2 (germline): SGDLS, YYNGEE. The CDR3 is made up of 15 amino acids. The V segment lost 4 bases and the J segment 1 base; nucleotides outside the gene matches: 3. CDR3 amino acids: CASSQGQVNTGELFF. The CDR3 coding sequence is TGTGCCAGCAGCCAGGGACAGGTGAACACCGGGGAGCTGTTTTTT.

J is TRBJ1-4 and V is TRBV7-9, with 7 bases fitting TRBD1. The V and J ends lost 5 bases and 6 bases, in that order; junction bases with no gene match: 9. Germline assignment: CDR1 SEHNR and CDR2 FQNEAQ (reference sequence). The CDR3 is 15 residues long. CDR3 residues: CASSRSDREYEKLFF. CDR3 in DNA: TGTGCCAGCAGCCGATCCGACAGGGAGTATGAAAAACTGTTTTTT.

This clone was observed a single time. The chain employs TRBV5-1 and TRBJ2-7; no clear D gene. Between the trimmed V and J ends, which lost 0 bases and 4 bases, there was a span of 11 bases. This CDR3 region has 14 residues. Germline CDR1 SGHRS, CDR2 YFSETQ. In nucleotides, the CDR3 is TGCGCCAGCAGCTTGGGCGAAATTGAATACGAGCAGTACTTC. Residues: CASSLGEIEYEQYF.

The chain links TRBV18 to TRBJ1-3; 7 bases are shared with TRBD1. The CDR3 runs 19 residues. CDR1 and CDR2 (germline): KGHSH, LQKENI. The ends lost 2 bases at V and 0 bases at J; junction bases unmatched: 13. CDR3 DNA: TGTGCCAGCTCACCAAGGGACAGCAGTGAGTTTAGCTCTGGAAACACCATATATTTT. This gives the protein CASSPRDSSEFSSGNTIYF.